This passage covers 3 T cell receptor beta chains from one sample sequenced in a study of CD4+ T cells in melanoma. Only in-frame clones appear in the TCRdb table, and some are missing; sequencing was by immunoSEQ multiplex PCR. The sample has some 110,000 clones; roughly 90% are singletons. Sequenced: peripheral blood. The receptor set was obtained from a human donor with melanoma.

The genes are TRBV7-9 and TRBJ1-4; TRBD1 might be the D (5 bases). Germline lookup yields CDR1 SEHNR and CDR2 FQNEAQ (reference sequence). V was clipped by 5 bases and J by 0 bases, with 16 bases between them. The CDR3 totals 17 residues. This chain's CDR3 is CASSTPPGSATNEKLFF. CDR3 DNA sequence: TGTGCCAGCAGCACACCACCAGGGTCCGCAACTAATGAAAAACTGTTTTTT.

The V gene is TRBV27, the J gene TRBJ1-1; no clear D. The germline gives CDR1 MNHEY, CDR2 SMNVEV (reference sequence). The CDR3 runs to 15 residues. The V gene lost 1 base and the J gene lost 2 bases, with 11 bases spanning the gap. CDR3 in amino acids: CASSLLERINTEAFF. The DNA for the CDR3 is TGTGCCAGCAGTTTATTGGAACGGATTAACACTGAAGCTTTCTTT.

A word on this clone: Other DNA sequences within the sample encode an identical CDR3. This chain connects TRBV5-1 to TRBJ1-2; possible D gene TRBD1, 6 bases. V lost 0 bases and J 0 bases, leaving 6 bases between the germline ends. Per germline, CDR1 SGHRS and CDR2 YFSETQ. The CDR3 spans 14 residues. The CDR3 loop is CASSLGTANYGYTF. The CDR3 coding sequence is TGCGCCAGCAGCTTGGGGACAGCTAACTATGGCTACACCTTC.